The 22 T cell receptor beta chains in this list originate from one sample, sequenced in a study of cytomegalovirus exposure and HLA in healthy donors. Primers included in the PCR were 60 Vbeta and 13 Jbeta primers. TCRdb keeps only in-frame clones here, not all; method: immunoSEQ multiplex PCR. The table has about 200,000 clones, over 80% seen once. The sequencing input was PBMCs. The source of these receptors is a boy between 2 and 10 years old in good health and CMV-seronegative.

This clone came up a few times. The rearrangement links TRBV6-1 to TRBJ1-1; 8 nucleotides line up with TRBD1. Germline-derived CDR1 and CDR2 are MNHNS and SASEGT. The CDR3 contains 13 residues. With V trimmed by 5 bases and J by 5 bases, 4 bases remained unmatched. CDR3 sequence: CASSTTGGTEAFF. CDR3 coding DNA: TGTGCCAGCAGTACCACAGGGGGGACTGAAGCTTTCTTT.

This clone was observed once. The J gene is TRBJ2-7, the V gene TRBV30, with D possibly matching TRBD1 (6 bases). The CDR3 sequence is 13 residues long. Germline V CDR1 and CDR2: GTSNPN, SVGIG (reference sequence). The V end was cut by 2 bases, the J end by 6 bases, with 14 bases between. The CDR3 nucleotides read TGTGCCTGGAGTATTCAGAGGGGGAGCGAGCAGTACTTC. Amino acid sequence: CAWSIQRGSEQYF.

This clone was counted once. The rearrangement uses TRBV6-5 and TRBJ1-2; D may be TRBD1 (5 bases). CDR3 length: 15 residues. Trimming removed 0 bases at V and 6 bases at J, with 14 bases between. The germline CDR1 and CDR2 sequences are MNHEY and SVGAGI. CDR3 bases: TGTGCCAGCAGTTACTCGCCCCCGGGGGTTAATGGCTACACCTTC. Its protein is CASSYSPPGVNGYTF.

This clone was seen just once. V usage is TRBV9 and J usage is TRBJ2-2; D remains unclear. The V gene lost 3 bases and the J gene lost 4 bases, with 10 bases spanning the gap. The germline CDR1 and CDR2 sequences are SGDLS and YYNGEE. The CDR3 has 14 amino acids. In DNA form, the CDR3 reads TGTGCCAGCAGCGCAGGCAAGTTCACCGGGGAGCTGTTTTTT. Encoded protein: CASSAGKFTGELFF.

The chain uses TRBV29-1 and TRBJ2-5; TRBD1 might be the D (6 bases). The CDR3 has 13 residues. CDR1 and CDR2 from the germline V gene are SQVTM and ANQGSEA. Trimming took 5 bases from V and 2 from J, leaving 12 bases between them. CDR3 sequence reads: CSVRDTPQETQYF. The CDR3 DNA reads TGCAGCGTTCGGGACACGCCGCAAGAGACCCAGTACTTC.

J is TRBJ2-2 and V is TRBV4-1; 9 nucleotides align to TRBD1. Trimming cost V 2 bases and J 4 bases; bases outside gene matches: 8. CDR3 length equals 17 residues. Germline CDR1 and CDR2: MGHRA and YSYEKL. The CDR3 DNA reads TGCGCCAGCAGCCAATTTGCACCGGGACAGGGCACCGGGGAGCTGTTTTTT. Its translation is CASSQFAPGQGTGELFF.

The chain links TRBV6-5 to TRBJ2-7; D may be TRBD1 (6 bases). Trimming took off 6 bases at V and 2 bases at J, with 17 bases between the two ends. CDR3 length equals 15 residues. From germline, CDR1 is MNHEY and CDR2 SVGAGI. In DNA, the CDR3 is TGTGCCAGCAGCGGCACCGGGACAAGTCCCTACGAGCAGTACTTC. Its protein is CASSGTGTSPYEQYF.

This clone was counted once. The gene calls are TRBV6-1 and TRBJ1-2, with 9 bases that match TRBD1. The CDR3 runs to 13 residues. In germline, CDR1 is MNHNS, CDR2 SASEGT. Losses at the gene ends were 6 bases for V and 4 bases for J; bases not matched to a gene: 3. CDR3 nucleotide sequence: TGTGCCAGCAGGGGGGGACAGGGCTATGGCTACACCTTC. Protein: CASRGGQGYGYTF.

The V gene is TRBV6-1, the J gene TRBJ2-7; 8 bases agree with TRBD2. The length of the CDR3 is 13 residues. The V and J ends lost 4 bases and 6 bases, in that order; junction bases with no gene match: 5. Per germline, CDR1 MNHNS and CDR2 SASEGT. The CDR3 protein is CASSAREGREQYF. The CDR3 nucleotides read TGTGCCAGCAGTGCTCGGGAGGGACGCGAGCAGTACTTC.

V gene TRBV5-6 combines with J gene TRBJ2-2; TRBD2 matches at 11 bases. Germline V gene sequence: CDR1 SGHDT, CDR2 YYEEEE. The J segment lost 3 bases and the V segment lost 1 base, leaving 8 bases of the junction unmatched. This CDR3 has 18 amino acids. In nucleotides, the CDR3 is TGTGCCAGCAGCTTGAAGGCTAGCGGGGGGCCGTACACCGGGGAGCTGTTTTTT. The encoded protein is CASSLKASGGPYTGELFF.

The J gene is TRBJ1-1, the V gene TRBV5-4; the D is unclear. V lost 2 bases and J lost 11, with 19 bases in between. This CDR3 is built from 14 residues. The germline CDR1 and CDR2 sequences are SGHNT and YYREEE (reference sequence). For the CDR3, the DNA is TGTGCCAGCAGCTTTGGAACGCAGGAAAAAGAGGCTTTCTTT. Protein: CASSFGTQEKEAFF.

Regarding this clone: Other DNA sequences in this specimen translate into the identical CDR3. This rearrangement joins TRBV6-5 to TRBJ2-7; TRBD1 matches at 9 bases. Germline V gene lookup returns CDR1 MNHEY and CDR2 SVGAGI. This CDR3 is built from 14 residues. The trim removed 6 bases at V and 2 bases at J, leaving 5 bases unmatched. The DNA of the CDR3 is TGTGCCAGCAGACGCGGACAGGGGACCTACGAGCAGTACTTC. It specifies CASRRGQGTYEQYF.

The chain employs TRBV6-1 and TRBJ2-3, with a possible D match to TRBD2 (7 bases). V lost 2 bases to trimming and J lost 0 bases, with 21 bases between them. This CDR3 has 19 residues. Germline V gene data show CDR1 as MNHNS and CDR2 as SASEGT. For the CDR3, the DNA is TGTGCCAGCAGTGAAATAAGTGGGGGGGCAACCACGAGCACAGATACGCAGTATTTT. This encodes CASSEISGGATTSTDTQYF.

The chain combines TRBV4-2 with TRBJ1-1, with unresolved D. Germline CDR1 reads LGHNA; CDR2 reads YNFKEQ. This CDR3 is built from 12 residues. V lost 2 bases and J lost 8, with 9 bases in between. CDR3 loop: CASSQPGIEAFF. CDR3 DNA sequence: TGTGCCAGCAGCCAACCCGGGATAGAAGCTTTCTTT.

This chain links TRBV9 with TRBJ2-7; 8 bases map to TRBD2. Judging by the DNA end, TRBJ2-5 fits better; the J call may be wrong. The CDR3 runs to 15 residues. Germline CDR1 SGDLS, CDR2 YYNGEE. The CDR3 nucleotides read TGTGCCAGCAGCGTAGGGGGGCGGGAGGTGGAGACCCAGTACTTC. Its translation: CASSVGGREVETQYF.

The chain combines TRBV30 with TRBJ2-7, with D uncertain. Per the germline V gene, CDR1 is GTSNPN and CDR2 is SVGIG (reference sequence). Trimming took 0 bases from V and 5 from J, leaving 11 bases between them. The CDR3 has 13 amino acids. The CDR3 protein is CAWSVATTDEQYF. Here the CDR3 DNA reads TGTGCCTGGAGTGTTGCTACCACAGACGAGCAGTACTTC.

This sequence joins TRBV6-1 and TRBJ2-3; D is ambiguous. Germline loops: CDR1 MNHNS, CDR2 SASEGT. The CDR3 is 13 residues long. V lost 6 bases, J lost 6 bases, and 13 bases lay in between. The CDR3 region is CASRETEADTQYF. The CDR3, as DNA: TGTGCCAGCAGAGAGACCGAGGCGGATACGCAGTATTTT.

This clone was observed a few times. The V and J genes are TRBV7-6 and TRBJ2-3; D unresolved. Per the germline V gene, CDR1 is SGHVS and CDR2 is FNYEAQ. V lost 0 bases and J lost 6, with 10 bases in between. CDR3 length: 14 residues. The CDR3 nucleotides are TGTGCCAGCAGCTTAGCCCGAACTTCCGATACGCAGTATTTT. This translates into CASSLARTSDTQYF.

This rearrangement joins TRBV25-1 to TRBJ1-2, with TRBD1 identical over 11 bases. V lost 3 bases, J lost 8 bases, and 5 bases stayed unmatched. Germline CDR1 is MGHDK and CDR2 is SYGVNS. CDR3 length: 14 residues. CDR3 DNA: TGTGCCAGCAGTGACAGGACAGGGGGCCAAGGCTACACCTTC. Translating it yields CASSDRTGGQGYTF.

This clone was detected once. The chain carries TRBV7-6 and TRBJ2-7; maybe TRBD2 (6 bases). This CDR3 comprises 14 residues. V was clipped by 1 base and J by 3 bases, with 10 bases between them. CDR1 is SGHVS, CDR2 FNYEAQ, per germline. DNA of the CDR3: TGTGCCAGCAGCTTAGGCGGGGCGGACTACGAGCAGTACTTC. Its protein is CASSLGGADYEQYF.

The chain recombines TRBV2 with TRBJ2-6, with 10 bases lining up with TRBD1. V shed 11 bases, J shed 4 bases, and the junction held 11 bases outside the gene matches. The CDR3 contains 16 residues. Per germline, CDR1 SNHLY and CDR2 FYNNEI. CDR3 nucleotide sequence: TGTGCCGGCCTGACAGGGGGCGCAGGAGGGGCCAACGTCCTGACTTTC. Its protein is CAGLTGGAGGANVLTF.

This chain joins TRBV2 and TRBJ1-3; no clear D gene. Germline loops: CDR1 SNHLY, CDR2 FYNNEI. The germline V and J ends were trimmed by 6 bases and 4 bases, with 7 bases remaining between them. This CDR3 spans 12 amino acids. The CDR3 DNA reads TGTGCCAGCAGAGAACAGGGAAACACCATATATTTT. Translated, it gives CASREQGNTIYF.